These 5 T cell receptor beta chains were sequenced from one sample in a study of control samples from healthy donors and cancer patients. Clones were sequenced by immunoSEQ multiplex PCR, and TCRdb holds only the in-frame ones, with some missing. Of under 200,000 clones in the sample, roughly 89% were seen once. The sequenced sample was blood. The source of these receptors is a woman aged 30 to 39 in good health.

The CDR3 loop reads CATSDLSATGELFF. The DNA for the CDR3 is TGTGCCACCAGTGATTTATCGGCAACCGGGGAGCTGTTTTTT. This rearrangement joins TRBV24-1 to TRBJ2-2; no definite D call. The CDR3 has 14 residues. Germline V gene data show CDR1 as KGHDR and CDR2 as SFDVKD. V gave up 1 base and J gave up 5 bases, with 7 bases separating them.

This clone was found once. V usage is TRBV6-6 and J usage is TRBJ2-5, with 9 positions matching TRBD2. Per germline, CDR1 MNHNY and CDR2 SVGAGI (reference sequence). The CDR3 is made up of 16 amino acids. Losses at the gene ends were 0 bases for V and 4 bases for J; bases not matched to a gene: 6. The chain's CDR3 is CASSYSAAGGRETQYF. The CDR3 DNA is TGTGCCAGCAGTTACTCTGCGGCGGGAGGGAGAGAGACCCAGTACTTC.

The chain employs TRBV7-3 and TRBJ2-5; D might be TRBD2 (6 bases). In germline, CDR1 is SGHTA, CDR2 FQGTGA. Trimming removed 2 bases at V and 1 base at J, with 8 bases between. This CDR3 has 14 residues. The CDR3, as DNA: TGTGCCAGCAGCTTAGCGGGGTCCCAAGAGACCCAGTACTTC. Protein sequence: CASSLAGSQETQYF.

CDR3 sequence: CASSDRGGKNIQYF. CDR3 nucleotides: TGTGCCAGCAGTGATAGGGGAGGGAAAAACATTCAGTACTTC. This chain connects TRBV6-1 to TRBJ2-4; TRBD2 matches at 7 bases. After removal of 3 bases from V and 4 bases from J, the junction contained 3 bases not matched to a gene. This CDR3 has 14 amino acids. Germline CDR1 MNHNS, CDR2 SASEGT.

Remarks on this clone: The same CDR3 also results from other DNA sequences found in this sample. V is TRBV6-2 or TRBV6-3 and J is TRBJ2-1; 8 bases fit TRBD1. V was pared by 3 bases and J by 7 bases, with 5 bases of the junction left unmatched. There are 14 residues in the CDR3. Germline CDR1 and CDR2: MNHEY and SVGEGT. The CDR3 loop reads CASSYRTGLNEQFF. CDR3 coding DNA: TGTGCCAGCAGTTATCGGACAGGGTTGAATGAGCAGTTCTTC.